The 26 T cell receptor beta chains given below trace back to one sample, sequenced in a study of T cell responses to AZD1222 COVID-19 vaccine. The data were produced by immunoSEQ multiplex PCR, yet TCRdb's version contains in-frame clones alone and is incomplete. Of about 110,000 clones listed, roughly 90% are singletons. Source: peripheral blood, taken on day 0 of AZD1222 vaccination. The receptors here all came from an adult in good health.

Of note for this clone: Mismatch with germline at one junction end may stem from a read error. This sequence joins TRBV5-5 and TRBJ1-2; D is perhaps TRBD1 (5 bases). The CDR3 sequence is 15 residues long. Germline CDR1 is SGHKS and CDR2 is YYEKEE (reference sequence). CDR3 in amino acids: CASSLAQGRVPGSAF. The DNA of the CDR3 is TGTGCCAGCAGCTTGGCCCAGGGCCGAGTCCCGGGTAGCGCCTTC.

CDR3 region: CASRATGVNTEAFF. Here the CDR3 DNA reads TGTGCCAGCAGAGCCACAGGGGTGAACACTGAAGCTTTCTTT. The chain carries TRBV2 and TRBJ1-1; 7 bases agree with TRBD1. The CDR3 is 14 amino acids. Germline V gene sequence: CDR1 SNHLY, CDR2 FYNNEI. V dropped 6 bases and J dropped 0; count of bases not matched to a gene: 4.

This sequence joins TRBV10-3 and TRBJ1-6; the match to TRBD1 covers 9 bases. Germline V gene sequence: CDR1 ENHRY, CDR2 SYGVKD. J gave up 6 bases and V 6 bases, and 6 bases lay outside the gene matches. The CDR3 extends over 15 amino acids. The CDR3 DNA sequence: TGTGCCATCAGGGAACCGGGACAGGGTAATTCACCCCTCCACTTT. Encoded protein: CAIREPGQGNSPLHF.

The CDR3 nucleotides are TGTGCCAGCAGCCCTCAATCCCGAGTAGGGGGCGAGTACGAGCAGTACTTC. Its protein is CASSPQSRVGGEYEQYF. The V call is TRBV3-1 (or the pseudogene TRBV3-2), the J call TRBJ2-7; TRBD1 matches at 7 bases. The germline gives CDR1 LGHDT, CDR2 YNNKEL (reference sequence). J gave up 4 bases and V 4 bases, and 16 bases lay outside the gene matches. The CDR3 loop spans 17 amino acids.

The chain links TRBV19 to TRBJ1-4; a weak D match, TRBD1 (6 bases). The V and J ends lost 5 bases and 10 bases respectively, with 17 bases between them. CDR1 and CDR2 (germline): LNHDA, SQIVND (reference sequence). This CDR3 region has 14 residues. The CDR3 coding sequence is TGTGCCAGTAGTTTCCTGGGGGGGCCGGGAAAACTGTTTTTT. Translating it yields CASSFLGGPGKLFF.

A single count supports this clone. V gene TRBV4-2 combines with J gene TRBJ2-7; 7 nucleotides match TRBD2. The V gene end was trimmed by 0 bases and the J gene end by 3 bases; junction bases not matched to a gene: 8. The CDR3 contains 16 residues. Germline CDR1 reads LGHNA; CDR2 reads YNFKEQ. CDR3 nucleotides: TGTGCCAGCAGCCAAGATTGGGGAGGGGCTTACTACGAGCAGTACTTC. Translated, it gives CASSQDWGGAYYEQYF.

The chain links TRBV11-2 to TRBJ2-5; tentatively, D is TRBD1 (6 bases). The germline V gene has CDR1 SGHAT and CDR2 FQNNGV. Trimming removed 5 bases from V and 1 base from J, with 11 bases in between. The CDR3 consists of 14 residues. The chain's CDR3 is CASSPGTIQETQYF. The CDR3 nucleotides are TGTGCCAGCAGCCCCGGGACAATCCAAGAGACCCAGTACTTC. The full variable domain, its missing parts supplied by reference TRBV11-2 and TRBJ2-5, is EAGVAQSPRYKIIEKRQSVAFWCNPISGHATLYWYQQILGQGPKLLIQFQNNGVVDDSQLPKDRFSAERLKGVDSTLKIQPAKLEDSAVYLCASSPGTIQETQYFGPGTRLLVL.

V and J are TRBV29-1 and TRBJ2-7; no definite D call. From germline, CDR1 is SQVTM and CDR2 ANQGSEA. This CDR3 has 12 residues. Trimming left V 4 bases short and J 2 bases short, with 9 bases between. The CDR3 loop reads CSVGASAYEQYF. CDR3 in DNA: TGCAGCGTTGGGGCAAGTGCCTACGAGCAGTACTTC.

The V and J genes are TRBV27 and TRBJ2-7; D might be TRBD1 (5 bases). Trimming shortened V by 2 bases and J by 0 bases, and 11 bases separated the two germline ends. The CDR3 is 15 residues long. Germline V gene data show CDR1 as MNHEY and CDR2 as SMNVEV (reference sequence). The CDR3 here is CASSLVGRGSYEQYF. DNA of the CDR3: TGTGCCAGCAGTTTAGTTGGTAGGGGCTCCTACGAGCAGTACTTC.

This chain's CDR3 is CASSPRLVTPNTEAFF. The CDR3 bases are TGTGCCAGCAGCCCCCGGCTGGTGACCCCGAACACTGAAGCTTTCTTT. The chain is built from TRBV5-8 and TRBJ1-1, with D unresolved. The V end lost 4 bases, the J end lost 1 base, and 17 bases lay between the germline ends. Germline V gives CDR1 SGHTS, CDR2 YDEGEE. The CDR3 runs to 16 residues.

This clone was observed once. This rearrangement joins TRBV7-9 to TRBJ2-2; 12 nucleotides match TRBD2. Losses at the gene ends were 3 bases for V and 2 bases for J; bases not matched to a gene: 1. The CDR3 loop spans 16 amino acids. CDR1 is SEHNR and CDR2 is FQNEAQ in the germline V gene (reference sequence). CDR3 region: CASSLTSGSNTGELFF. The CDR3 region has the DNA TGTGCCAGCAGCTTGACTAGCGGGAGTAACACCGGGGAGCTGTTTTTT.

V usage is TRBV7-6 and J usage is TRBJ1-2; 7 bases line up with TRBD1. Unmatched junction bases numbered 16, after V lost 4 bases and J lost 8 bases. CDR3 length: 16 residues. Germline V gives CDR1 SGHVS, CDR2 FNYEAQ. The CDR3 DNA sequence: TGTGCCAGCAGCTCAGGCCGGACAGGCGCCCGGGTAGGCTACACCTTC. It translates to CASSSGRTGARVGYTF.

The V gene is TRBV5-1, the J gene TRBJ2-2, with 14 bases fitting TRBD2. Germline loops: CDR1 SGHRS, CDR2 YFSETQ. V trimming: 4 bases; J trimming: 6 bases; junction bases outside the gene matches: 5. This CDR3 contains 16 residues. The CDR3 nucleotides are TGCGCCAGCAGCCCACCGGGACTAGCGGGAGCCGGGGAGCTGTTTTTT. Its translation: CASSPPGLAGAGELFF.

This chain uses TRBV5-1 with TRBJ2-7; the D is unclear. The CDR3 runs 13 residues. The germline V gene encodes CDR1 SGHRS and CDR2 YFSETQ. Trimming took 5 bases from V and 2 from J, leaving 11 bases between them. CDR3 region: CASSYQDAYEQYF. The CDR3 nucleotides read TGCGCCAGCAGTTATCAGGATGCCTACGAGCAGTACTTC.

J is TRBJ2-7 and V is TRBV19; D might be TRBD2 (6 bases). The V gene's germline CDR1 is LNHDA and CDR2 SQIVND (reference sequence). CDR3 length: 15 amino acids. Trimming left V 3 bases short and J 2 bases short, with 14 bases between. CDR3 DNA: TGTGCCAGTAGTATTGGGACTGCCGCTCCCTACGAGCAGTACTTC. Its translation is CASSIGTAAPYEQYF. Using reference TRBV19 and TRBJ2-7 for the parts outside the CDR3, the full variable domain is DGGITQSPKYLFRKEGQNVTLSCEQNLNHDAMYWYRQDPGQGLRLIYYSQIVNDFQKGDIAEGYSVSREKKESFPLTVTSAQKNPTAFYLCASSIGTAAPYEQYFGPGTRLTVT.

The chain recombines TRBV3-1 (or the pseudogene TRBV3-2) with TRBJ2-5; weak D call: TRBD2 (5 bases). Germline V gives CDR1 LGHDT, CDR2 YNNKEL (reference sequence). V shed 0 bases and J shed 4 bases, with 12 bases lying between them. There are 15 residues in the CDR3. CDR3 DNA: TGTGCCAGCAGCCAAGAGGACGGGGTAATAGAGACCCAGTACTTC. Its translation is CASSQEDGVIETQYF.

The chain joins TRBV3-1 (or the pseudogene TRBV3-2) to TRBJ1-6; D call uncertain. The CDR3 totals 14 residues. The V and J ends lost 4 bases and 6 bases respectively, with 10 bases between them. The V gene's germline CDR1 is LGHDT and CDR2 YNNKEL (reference sequence). The CDR3 DNA is TGTGCCAGCAGCCCACGGACTCGTAATTCACCCCTCCACTTT. Its protein product is CASSPRTRNSPLHF.

The DNA of the CDR3 is TGCGCCAGCAGCCAAGATGGCGGCAGCCAAAATCAGCCCCAGCATTTT. Protein: CASSQDGGSQNQPQHF. V is TRBV4-1 and J is TRBJ1-5; no definite D call. The germline V and J ends were trimmed by 0 bases and 4 bases, with 13 bases remaining between them. CDR3 length: 16 residues. Germline values: CDR1 MGHRA, CDR2 YSYEKL.

The CDR3 DNA is TGTGCCAGCAGCCCACAATTCGGGGCTATTAATCAGCCCCAGCATTTT. It encodes CASSPQFGAINQPQHF. The chain couples TRBV5-5 to TRBJ1-5, with D maybe TRBD1 (5 bases). The CDR3 runs 16 residues. Germline V gene lookup returns CDR1 SGHKS and CDR2 YYEKEE (reference sequence). Trimming left V 4 bases short and J 4 bases short, with 18 bases between. Supplemented by reference TRBV5-5 and TRBJ1-5, the full variable domain reads DAGVTQSPTHLIKTRGQQVTLRCSPISGHKSVSWYQQVLGQGPQFIFQYYEKEERGRGNFPDRFSARQFPNYSSELNVNALLLGDSALYLCASSPQFGAINQPQHFGDGTRLSIL.

This rearrangement joins TRBV11-2 to TRBJ2-1, with no clear D. V shed 5 bases and J shed 6 bases, with 8 bases lying between them. The germline gives CDR1 SGHAT, CDR2 FQNNGV. The CDR3 has 12 amino acids. CDR3 in amino acids: CASSPSINEQFF. The CDR3 nucleotides read TGTGCCAGCAGCCCCTCTATCAATGAGCAGTTCTTC.

In the case of this clone: This CDR3 is also generated by other DNA sequences in the sample. The V gene is TRBV5-5, the J gene TRBJ1-2, with D maybe TRBD1 (5 bases). V shed 1 base and J shed 8 bases, with 15 bases lying between them. The CDR3 spans 14 residues. Germline lookup yields CDR1 SGHKS and CDR2 YYEKEE (reference sequence). This CDR3 reads CASSLPRGGDGYTF. As DNA, the CDR3 is TGTGCCAGCAGCTTGCCAAGGGGTGGGGACGGCTACACCTTC.

This clone occurred once. The chain couples TRBV5-4 to TRBJ1-1; 7 bases agree with TRBD1. The CDR3 runs 13 residues. The germline V gene has CDR1 SGHNT and CDR2 YYREEE (reference sequence). The J segment lost 8 bases and the V segment lost 4 bases, leaving 8 bases of the junction unmatched. The CDR3 coding sequence is TGTGCCAGCAGCCAAGACAGGGTAATAGAAGCTTTCTTT. Protein product: CASSQDRVIEAFF.

The J gene is TRBJ1-2, the V gene TRBV7-2; tentative D call: TRBD1 (5 bases). The CDR3 length is 12 residues. The V end lost 4 bases, the J end lost 8 bases, and 11 bases lay between the germline ends. CDR1 is SGHTA, CDR2 FQGNSA, per germline. The CDR3 sequence: CASSWGLGGYTF. CDR3 coding DNA: TGTGCCAGCAGCTGGGGACTGGGAGGCTACACCTTC.

The chain couples TRBV9 to TRBJ1-1; D is undetermined. The CDR3 sequence is 13 residues long. V lost 4 bases to trimming and J lost 7 bases, with 14 bases between them. Germline V gene lookup returns CDR1 SGDLS and CDR2 YYNGEE. In DNA form, the CDR3 reads TGTGCCAGCAGCTTGCAACCGGGGTATGAAGCTTTCTTT. Amino acid sequence: CASSLQPGYEAFF.

CDR3 in amino acids: CASRGGEEPQHF. The CDR3 coding sequence is TGTGCCAGCCGGGGTGGGGAAGAGCCCCAGCATTTT. V is TRBV27 and J is TRBJ1-5; D call uncertain. Germline CDR1 MNHEY, CDR2 SMNVEV (reference sequence). V lost 8 bases and J lost 8, with 13 bases in between. This CDR3 is built from 12 residues.

V and J are TRBV9 and TRBJ1-2; 9 bases line up with TRBD1. Germline loops: CDR1 SGDLS, CDR2 YYNGEE. V lost 4 bases, J lost 4 bases, and 8 bases stayed unmatched. There are 15 residues in the CDR3. This CDR3 reads CASSHTGTGIYGYTF. Written as DNA, the CDR3 is TGTGCCAGCAGCCATACCGGGACAGGGATCTATGGCTACACCTTC. The full variable domain, in which reference TRBV9 and TRBJ1-2 provide the parts outside the CDR3, is DSGVTQTPKHLITATGQRVTLRCSPRSGDLSVYWYQQSLDQGLQFLIQYYNGEERAKGNILERFSAQQFPDLHSELNLSSLELGDSALYFCASSHTGTGIYGYTFGSGTRLTVV.